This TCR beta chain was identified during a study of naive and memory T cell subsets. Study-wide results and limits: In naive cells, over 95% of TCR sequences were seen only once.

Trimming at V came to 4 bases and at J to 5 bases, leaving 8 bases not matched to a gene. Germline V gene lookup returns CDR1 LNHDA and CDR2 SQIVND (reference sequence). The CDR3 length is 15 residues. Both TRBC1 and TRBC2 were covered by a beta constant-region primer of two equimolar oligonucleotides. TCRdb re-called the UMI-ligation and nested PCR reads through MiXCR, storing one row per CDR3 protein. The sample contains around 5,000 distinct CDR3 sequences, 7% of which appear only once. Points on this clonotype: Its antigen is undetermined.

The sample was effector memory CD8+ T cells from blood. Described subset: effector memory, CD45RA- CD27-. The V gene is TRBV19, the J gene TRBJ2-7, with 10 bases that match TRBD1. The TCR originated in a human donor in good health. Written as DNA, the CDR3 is TGTGCCAGTAGTACCTCCGGGACAGGGGCCGACGAGCAGTACTTC. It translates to CASSTSGTGADEQYF.